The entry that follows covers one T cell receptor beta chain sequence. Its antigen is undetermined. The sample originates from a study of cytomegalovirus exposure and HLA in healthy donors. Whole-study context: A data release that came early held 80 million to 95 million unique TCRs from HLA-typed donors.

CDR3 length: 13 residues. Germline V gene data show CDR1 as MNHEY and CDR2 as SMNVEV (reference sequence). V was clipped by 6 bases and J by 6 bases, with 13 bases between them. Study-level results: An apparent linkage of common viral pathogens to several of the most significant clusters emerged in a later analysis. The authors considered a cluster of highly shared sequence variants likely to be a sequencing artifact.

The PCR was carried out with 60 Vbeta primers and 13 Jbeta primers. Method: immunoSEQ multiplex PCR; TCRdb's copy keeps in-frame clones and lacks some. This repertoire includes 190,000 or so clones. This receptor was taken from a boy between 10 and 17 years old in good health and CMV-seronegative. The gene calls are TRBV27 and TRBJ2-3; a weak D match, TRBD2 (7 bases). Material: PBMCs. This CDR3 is CASSLGGRDTQYF. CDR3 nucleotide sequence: TGTGCCAGCAGCCTCGGGGGGCGCGATACGCAGTATTTT.